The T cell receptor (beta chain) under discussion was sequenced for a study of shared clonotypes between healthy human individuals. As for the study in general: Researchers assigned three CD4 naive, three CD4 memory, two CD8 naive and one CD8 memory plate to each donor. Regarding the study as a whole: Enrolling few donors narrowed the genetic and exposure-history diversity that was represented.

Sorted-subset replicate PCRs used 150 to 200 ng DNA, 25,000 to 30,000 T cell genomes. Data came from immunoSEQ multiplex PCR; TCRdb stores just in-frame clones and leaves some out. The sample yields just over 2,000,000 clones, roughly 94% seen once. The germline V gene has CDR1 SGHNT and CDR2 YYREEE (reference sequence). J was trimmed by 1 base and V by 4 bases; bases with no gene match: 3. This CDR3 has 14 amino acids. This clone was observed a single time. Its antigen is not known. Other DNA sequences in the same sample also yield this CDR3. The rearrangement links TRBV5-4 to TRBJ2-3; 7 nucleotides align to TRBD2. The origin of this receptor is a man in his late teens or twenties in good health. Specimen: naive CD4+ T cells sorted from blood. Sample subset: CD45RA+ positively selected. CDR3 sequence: CASSPLAGTDTQYF. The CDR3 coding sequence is TGTGCCAGCAGCCCTCTAGCGGGCACAGATACGCAGTATTTT.